These 14 T cell receptor beta chains originate from one sample sequenced in a study of CD4 T cells in relation to SARS-CoV-2 and coronaviruses (dated by TCRdb to 2020 to 2023). The method behind the library was the immunoSEQ multiplex PCR assay. Held by TCRdb, this immuneACCESS table contains in-frame sequences only and omits some clones. Under half of the omission traces to an unresolved V gene where checked; the cause of the rest is unknown. The sample includes approximately 50,000 clones, with 90% to 95% observed a single time. Around 0.43% of the sample rests with the top ten. Sequences were obtained from naive CD4+ T cells from PBMCs. This specimen's cell subset or site label, interpreted: naive CD4+ T cells isolated by negative enrichment. The receptors derive from an adult with COVID-19.

This chain connects TRBV23-1 to TRBJ1-4; no firm D call. TRBV23-1 has ORF status, its function being uncertain. Deletions cut 6 bases from V and 7 bases from J, with 24 bases between. The length of the CDR3 is 17 residues. The CDR3 sequence: CASSPSIPITPIEKLFF. In DNA, the CDR3 is TGCGCCAGCAGCCCGTCTATACCAATAACCCCGATTGAAAAACTGTTTTTT.

The J gene is TRBJ2-1, the V gene TRBV7-3; 9 bases align to TRBD2. CDR3 size: 15 residues. Germline loops: CDR1 SGHTA, CDR2 FQGTGA. J lost 8 bases, V lost 2 bases, and 7 bases had no gene match. CDR3 residues: CASSLRGTSRDEQFF. The CDR3 bases are TGTGCCAGCAGCTTACGGGGGACTAGCCGCGATGAGCAGTTCTTC.

This clone was detected once. The chain is built from TRBV27 and TRBJ2-5; TRBD1 agrees at 8 bases. Germline CDR1 reads MNHEY; CDR2 reads SMNVEV (reference sequence). With 5 bases clipped from V and 2 bases from J, the junction kept 7 bases outside the gene matches. There are 15 residues in the CDR3. The CDR3 DNA reads as TGTGCCAGCAGTCCCCGGACAGGGAAACAAGAGACCCAGTACTTC. Its protein product is CASSPRTGKQETQYF.

This chain uses TRBV4-1 with TRBJ2-7; 11 bases map to TRBD2. CDR1 MGHRA and CDR2 YSYEKL come from the germline V gene. This CDR3 comprises 15 residues. J was trimmed by 1 base and V by 4 bases; bases with no gene match: 3. CDR3 nucleotides: TGCGCCAGCAGCCTAACTAGCGGGAGTTCCTACGAGCAGTACTTC. This gives the protein CASSLTSGSSYEQYF.

The chain uses TRBV5-6 and TRBJ1-1, with D uncertain. The CDR3 loop spans 15 amino acids. Trimming left V 0 bases short and J 0 bases short, with 9 bases between. Germline CDR1 is SGHDT and CDR2 is YYEEEE. The CDR3 DNA reads TGTGCCAGCAGCTTGGGGGGTCGGATGAACACTGAAGCTTTCTTT. It yields the protein CASSLGGRMNTEAFF.

The chain joins TRBV2 to TRBJ2-1; 9 nucleotides align to TRBD2. The CDR3 totals 16 residues. Germline trimming cut 7 bases from V and 4 bases from J; bases unmatched to any gene: 11. Germline V CDR1 and CDR2: SNHLY, FYNNEI. The CDR3: CASTRSSGKPYNEQFF. Written as DNA, the CDR3 is TGTGCCAGCACCCGATCTAGCGGGAAACCTTACAATGAGCAGTTCTTC.

The chain uses TRBV7-3 and TRBJ2-1, with 12 bases that match TRBD2. V lost 5 bases to trimming and J lost 8 bases; unmatched junction nucleotides: 10. The CDR3 loop spans 16 amino acids. CDR1 is SGHTA and CDR2 is FQGTGA in the germline V gene. The CDR3, as DNA: TGTGCCAGCAGCGTTAGAGGACTAGCGGGGACGGATGAGCAGTTCTTC. Translation: CASSVRGLAGTDEQFF. Full variable domain (outside the CDR3, taken from reference TRBV7-3 and TRBJ2-1): GAGVSQTPSNKVTEKGKYVELRCDPISGHTALYWYRQSLGQGPEFLIYFQGTGAADDSGLPNDRFFAVRPEGSVSTLKIQRTERGDSAVYLCASSVRGLAGTDEQFFGPGTRLTVL.

The chain carries TRBV2 and TRBJ2-7; no reliable D call. CDR1 SNHLY and CDR2 FYNNEI come from the germline V gene. The CDR3 has 13 amino acids. Trimming removed 1 base from V and 7 bases from J, with 11 bases in between. The DNA of the CDR3 is TGTGCCAGCAGTGAAGGGACGCTAGGGGAGCAGTACTTC. Encoded protein: CASSEGTLGEQYF.

The rearrangement joins TRBV9 to TRBJ1-2; D uncertain. This CDR3 has 13 amino acids. CDR1 and CDR2 (germline): SGDLS, YYNGEE. Trimming stripped 1 base from V and 4 bases from J, with 8 bases between. CDR3 bases: TGTGCCAGCAGCGTAAGGGTGGGCTATGGCTACACCTTC. Protein: CASSVRVGYGYTF.

This sequence joins TRBV10-3 and TRBJ2-5; no clear D. CDR3 size: 13 residues. Germline CDR1 ENHRY, CDR2 SYGVKD. V lost 6 bases and J lost 0, with 8 bases in between. CDR3 sequence (DNA): TGTGCCATCAGCGATGCTAACCAAGAGACCCAGTACTTC. This gives the protein CAISDANQETQYF.

The J gene is TRBJ2-2, the V gene TRBV9; TRBD2 aligns across 7 bases. Germline trimming cut 0 bases from V and 4 bases from J; bases unmatched to any gene: 9. This CDR3 is 17 amino acids long. Germline lookup yields CDR1 SGDLS and CDR2 YYNGEE. Written as DNA, the CDR3 is TGTGCCAGCAGCGTAGCTTTAAGCGGGACCTCCACCGGGGAGCTGTTTTTT. Its protein is CASSVALSGTSTGELFF. Combining the CDR3 with reference TRBV9 and TRBJ2-2 gives the whole variable domain DSGVTQTPKHLITATGQRVTLRCSPRSGDLSVYWYQQSLDQGLQFLIQYYNGEERAKGNILERFSAQQFPDLHSELNLSSLELGDSALYFCASSVALSGTSTGELFFGEGSRLTVL.

The table lists this clone with a count of one. The chain has TRBV7-8 and TRBJ1-6, with TRBD1 identical over 7 bases. The germline V gene encodes CDR1 SGHVS and CDR2 FQNEAQ. The CDR3 runs 14 residues. Trimming took 4 bases from V and 10 from J; bases not matched to a gene: 7. CDR3 DNA sequence: TGTGCCAGCAGCTCATTGACAGGGAGCTCACCCCTCCACTTT. Translated: CASSSLTGSSPLHF.

The chain uses TRBV5-6 and TRBJ2-3, with a possible D match to TRBD2 (5 bases). This CDR3 has 17 amino acids. The V gene lost 1 base and the J gene lost 2 bases, with 17 bases spanning the gap. In germline, CDR1 is SGHDT, CDR2 YYEEEE. The CDR3 region is CASSLFRDSEYTDTQYF. The CDR3, as DNA: TGTGCCAGCAGCTTGTTTCGGGATTCGGAGTACACAGATACGCAGTATTTT.

The rearrangement links TRBV7-9 to TRBJ2-7; the match to TRBD2 covers 11 bases. Germline assignment: CDR1 SEHNR and CDR2 FQNEAQ (reference sequence). The V gene end was trimmed by 2 bases and the J gene end by 4 bases; junction bases not matched to a gene: 10. The CDR3 contains 17 residues. The CDR3 DNA is TGTGCCAGCAGCTTAACCCCGGGACTAGCGGTAAATTACGAGCAGTACTTC. This gives the protein CASSLTPGLAVNYEQYF.